This record looks at one T cell receptor (beta chain) sequence and its context. What it binds is unknown. This sample is drawn from a study of T cell responses to AZD1222 COVID-19 vaccine. Findings and caveats of the study: Clonal diversity was possibly underestimated, and the donors were mostly white British, with more females.

Germline V gene data show CDR1 as SGHTA and CDR2 as FQGNSA. The CDR3 consists of 12 residues. V was pared by 8 bases and J by 3 bases, with 11 bases between. Here immunoSEQ multiplex PCR was the method, and the copy in TCRdb shows in-frame clones only, minus some. The sample lists about 42,000 clones, around 88% seen once, with roughly 25% in the top ten. The genes are TRBV7-2 and TRBJ2-7; no reliable D call. The specimen was peripheral blood, collected 28 days after the second AZD1222 dose. The sequence was collected from an adult who received the AZD1222 COVID-19 vaccine. CDR3 region: CASGRANYEQYF. CDR3 in DNA: TGTGCCAGCGGCCGGGCTAACTACGAGCAGTACTTC.